Listed below are T cell receptor beta chains from one sample, sequenced in a study of blood T cell repertoires in COVID-19. TCRdb keeps only in-frame clones here, not all; method: immunoSEQ multiplex PCR. The sample yields some 100,000 clones, about 88% seen once. The specimen sequenced was peripheral blood. The receptor set was obtained from a woman older than 75 with active COVID-19. Both conserved end residues are part of each CDR3. The order of the fields is J gene, clone size, D gene, V gene, CDR3 protein, CDR3 DNA. The D gene is left open where the match is weak. The listing skips clone size in some rows; elsewhere it reads once, few, many or a size class.

>TRBJ2-7|-|TRBD1|TRBV28
CASTDRATYEQYF
TGTGCCAGCACGGACAGGGCCACCTACGAGCAGTACTTC
>TRBJ2-5|-|-|TRBV3-1/TRBV3-2
CASSQEPVAAILRGETQYF
TGTGCCAGCAGCCAAGAACCGGTCGCCGCGATTCTTCGCGGGGAGACCCAGTACTTC
>TRBJ2-7|-|-|TRBV12-3/TRBV12-4
CASSYAGREQYF
TGTGCCAGCAGTTACGCGGGCCGCGAGCAGTACTTC
>TRBJ2-1|once|-|TRBV6-1
CASSEERQGGNEQFF
TGTGCCAGCAGTGAAGAACGACAGGGAGGTAATGAGCAGTTCTTC
>TRBJ2-6|-|TRBD1|TRBV5-1
CASSWDRGLRGANVLTF
TGCGCCAGCAGCTGGGACAGGGGGCTAAGAGGGGCCAACGTCCTGACTTTC
>TRBJ2-2|-|-|TRBV27
CASRLMTGYTGELFF
TGTGCCAGCAGACTTATGACAGGTTACACCGGGGAGCTGTTTTTT
>TRBJ2-1|-|-|TRBV4-1
CASSQDTAGAYNEQFF
TGCGCCAGCAGCCAAGATACGGCAGGCGCTTACAATGAGCAGTTCTTC
>TRBJ2-7|-|-|TRBV6-5
CASSNLPVGHYEQYF
TGTGCCAGCAGTAATCTGCCTGTGGGCCACTACGAGCAGTACTTC
>TRBJ1-2|-|TRBD1|TRBV7-9
CASSLGQGERGYTF
TGTGCCAGCAGCTTAGGACAGGGCGAGCGAGGCTACACCTTC
>TRBJ1-6|-|-|TRBV27
CASSPTGIYNSPLHF
TGTGCCAGCAGTCCCACAGGGATCTATAATTCACCCCTCCACTTT
>TRBJ2-1|-|TRBD2|TRBV19
CATSSGIRLARNEQFF
TGTGCCACCTCATCGGGGATTAGACTAGCCAGGAATGAGCAGTTCTTC
>TRBJ2-7|-|TRBD2|TRBV6-5
CASSKLAGGIGEQYF
TGTGCTAGCAGTAAACTAGCGGGAGGGATCGGCGAGCAGTACTTC
>TRBJ2-7|few|TRBD1|TRBV2
CAAGQGAPYEQYF
TGTGCCGCGGGACAGGGGGCCCCCTACGAGCAGTACTTC
>TRBJ2-5|-|TRBD1|TRBV7-3
CASSPQGQETQYF
TGTGCCAGCAGCCCACAGGGGCAAGAGACCCAGTACTTC
>TRBJ1-4|-|-|TRBV28
CASSLSTGTNEKLFF
TGTGCCAGCAGCCTCTCGACAGGCACTAATGAAAAACTGTTTTTT
>TRBJ2-2|-|TRBD1|TRBV2
CASSLTGAANTGELFF
TGTGCCAGCAGCCTAACAGGGGCCGCGAACACCGGGGAGCTGTTTTTT
>TRBJ2-7|-|TRBD2|TRBV5-4
CASSPELAGTYEQYF
TGTGCCAGCAGCCCGGAACTAGCGGGAACCTACGAGCAGTACTTC
>TRBJ2-3|-|TRBD1|TRBV5-4
CASTPDRAADTQYF
TGTGCCAGCACCCCCGACAGGGCCGCAGATACGCAGTATTTT
>TRBJ2-1|-|-|TRBV5-1
CASSFLAGSNNEQFF
TGCGCCAGCAGCTTCTTGGCGGGATCAAACAATGAGCAGTTCTTC
>TRBJ2-1|-|TRBD2|TRBV4-1
CASSQNPSGNQYYEQFF
TGCGCCAGCAGCCAAAACCCTAGCGGGAATCAGTATTATGAGCAGTTCTTC
>TRBJ1-3|-|-|TRBV12-3/TRBV12-4
CASSLGPRQAGDF
TGTGCCAGCAGTTTGGGCCCACGACAGGCTGGAGATTTT
>TRBJ2-3|-|TRBD2|TRBV5-4
CASSLRLAGQDTQYF
TGTGCCAGCAGCTTAAGACTAGCGGGACAAGATACGCAGTATTTT
>TRBJ1-2|-|TRBD1|TRBV7-9
CASSKGADGYTF
TGTGCCAGCAGCAAGGGGGCGGATGGCTACACCTTC
>TRBJ2-5|-|-|TRBV19
CASSRLDWETQYF
TGTGCCAGTAGTCGGCTGGACTGGGAGACCCAGTACTTC
>TRBJ2-1|-|TRBD2|TRBV7-9
CASSLGLAGVFLDEQFF
TGTGCCAGCAGCTTGGGACTAGCGGGAGTTTTTTTAGATGAGCAGTTCTTC
>TRBJ2-3|-|TRBD1|TRBV5-1
CASSLSPDREYTDTQYF
TGCGCCAGCAGCTTGAGCCCTGACAGGGAATACACAGATACGCAGTATTTT
>TRBJ2-1|few|-|TRBV3-1/TRBV3-2
CASSQAGILDEQFF
TGTGCCAGCAGCCAAGCGGGAATTCTCGATGAGCAGTTCTTC
>TRBJ1-2|-|-|TRBV4-3
CASSQEEGRMRGYTF
TGCGCCAGCAGCCAAGAGGAAGGCAGGATGAGAGGCTACACCTTC
>TRBJ2-7|-|TRBD2|TRBV2
CASSSGSGRAGEQYF
TGTGCCAGCAGTTCTGGGAGCGGGAGGGCGGGCGAGCAGTACTTC